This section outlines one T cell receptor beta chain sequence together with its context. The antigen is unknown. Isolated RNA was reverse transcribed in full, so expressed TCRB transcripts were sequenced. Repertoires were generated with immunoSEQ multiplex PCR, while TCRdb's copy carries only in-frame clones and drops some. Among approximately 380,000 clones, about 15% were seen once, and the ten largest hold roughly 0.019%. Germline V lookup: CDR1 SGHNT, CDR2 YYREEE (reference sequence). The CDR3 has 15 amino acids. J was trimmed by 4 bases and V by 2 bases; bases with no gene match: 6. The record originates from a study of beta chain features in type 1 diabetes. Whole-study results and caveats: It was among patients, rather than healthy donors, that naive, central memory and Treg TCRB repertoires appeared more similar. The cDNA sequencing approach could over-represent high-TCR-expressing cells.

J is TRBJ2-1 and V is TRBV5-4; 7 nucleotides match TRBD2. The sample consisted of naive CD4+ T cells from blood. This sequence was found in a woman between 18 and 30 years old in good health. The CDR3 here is CASSLMSGDYNEQFF. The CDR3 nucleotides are TGTGCCAGCAGCTTAATGAGCGGGGATTACAATGAGCAGTTCTTC.